Many counts were recorded for the clone carrying this T cell receptor (beta chain). The protocol was immunoSEQ multiplex PCR, while the TCRdb copy is restricted to in-frame clones and leaves out a portion. The sample contains roughly 220,000 clones, roughly four fifths of which appear only once. Between the trimmed V and J ends, which lost 6 bases and 0 bases, there was a span of 8 bases. This CDR3 is built from 13 residues. Germline CDR1 is MNHEY and CDR2 is SVGAGI. The sample belongs to a study of blood T cell repertoires in COVID-19. This TCR was recovered from a woman between 40 and 55 years old with acute COVID-19. V gene TRBV6-5 combines with J gene TRBJ1-1; D is unclear. Sequencing input: PBMCs or T cells enriched from blood (not recorded which). CDR3 sequence: CASSTTLNTEAFF. The CDR3 nucleotides are TGTGCCAGCAGCACTACACTGAACACTGAAGCTTTCTTT.